Below, 30 T cell receptor beta chains from the same sample are listed, as sequenced in a study of shared clonotypes between healthy human individuals. Repertoires were generated with immunoSEQ multiplex PCR, while TCRdb's copy carries only in-frame clones and drops some. The sample includes a few hundred thousand clones, roughly 87% seen only once; the top ten take 15% to 20%. Sequencing was carried out using memory CD8+ T cells sorted from blood. Subset meaning: CD45RO+ cells pooled with CCR7-negative TemRA cells. These receptors originate from a man younger than 30 in good health.

The gene calls are TRBV11-2 and TRBJ2-5, with 8 bases identical to TRBD1. This CDR3 has 15 amino acids. Per germline, CDR1 SGHAT and CDR2 FQNNGV. The trim removed 5 bases at V and 3 bases at J, leaving 8 bases unmatched. The CDR3 region is CASSDGQGYEETQYF. CDR3 bases: TGTGCCAGCAGCGATGGACAGGGTTATGAAGAGACCCAGTACTTC.

The gene calls are TRBV10-1 and TRBJ2-4; D is ambiguous. Trimming pared 0 bases from V and 0 bases from J, leaving 12 bases between. The CDR3 has 17 residues. In germline, CDR1 is WNHNN, CDR2 SYGVQD (reference sequence). The CDR3 region has the DNA TGCGCCAGCAGTGAGTCCGTCGACAACCTAGCCAAAAACATTCAGTACTTC. As protein: CASSESVDNLAKNIQYF.

In regard to this clone: Other DNA variants within this sample encode the same CDR3. This chain connects TRBV6-5 to TRBJ1-1, with D possibly matching TRBD1 (5 bases). The ends were cut back, 6 bases at V and 4 bases at J, with 12 bases in the middle. This CDR3 has 13 amino acids. The germline V gene has CDR1 MNHEY and CDR2 SVGAGI. The CDR3 region has the DNA TGTGCCAGCAGACCCCGGGGGGGCACTGAAGCTTTCTTT. Translation: CASRPRGGTEAFF.

This chain uses TRBV28 with TRBJ2-7, with a tentative D call TRBD2 (7 bases). Germline CDR1 is MDHEN and CDR2 is SYDVKM. The CDR3 spans 13 residues. V lost 10 bases and J 5 bases, leaving 18 bases between the germline ends. CDR3 sequence: CATRRGGLDEQYF. The CDR3 DNA is TGTGCCACCCGGAGGGGGGGACTGGACGAGCAGTACTTC. Drawing the rest from reference TRBV28 and TRBJ2-7, the complete variable domain is DVKVTQSSRYLVKRTGEKVFLECVQDMDHENMFWYRQDPGLGLRLIYFSYDVKMKEKGDIPEGYSVSREKKERFSLILESASTNQTSMYLCATRRGGLDEQYFGPGTRLTVT.

The chain uses TRBV11-2 and TRBJ1-1; TRBD1 matches 7 bases. The CDR3 is made up of 16 amino acids. V dropped 2 bases and J dropped 3; count of bases not matched to a gene: 9. Germline loops: CDR1 SGHAT, CDR2 FQNNGV. CDR3 protein: CASSLWAGTVDTEAFF. For the CDR3, the DNA is TGTGCCAGCAGCTTATGGGCCGGGACAGTCGACACTGAAGCTTTCTTT.

The gene calls are TRBV5-8 and TRBJ2-5; the match to TRBD2 covers 7 bases. V lost 4 bases, J lost 4 bases, and 13 bases stayed unmatched. Germline values: CDR1 SGHTS, CDR2 YDEGEE. The CDR3 sequence is 16 residues long. The CDR3, as DNA: TGTGCCAGCAGCCCGACCACCGGGAGGCCGGGAGAGACCCAGTACTTC. Protein: CASSPTTGRPGETQYF.

The chain uses TRBV5-1 and TRBJ1-5; D remains unclear. The CDR3 contains 14 residues. The ends were cut back, 4 bases at V and 9 bases at J, with 17 bases in the middle. Germline V lookup: CDR1 SGHRS, CDR2 YFSETQ. The DNA for the CDR3 is TGCGCCAGCAGCCCGGACGGACTTTCTAGGCCCCAGCATTTT. Amino acid sequence: CASSPDGLSRPQHF.

The V gene is TRBV4-1, the J gene TRBJ2-7, with a possible D match to TRBD1 (6 bases). The CDR3 extends over 15 amino acids. V was shortened by 3 bases and J by 0 bases, with 12 bases between the two germline ends. Germline lookup yields CDR1 MGHRA and CDR2 YSYEKL. The CDR3 DNA reads as TGCGCCAGCAGCCAGGACAGTTCAAGCTCCTACGAGCAGTACTTC. It translates to CASSQDSSSSYEQYF.

The chain recombines TRBV10-1 with TRBJ2-1, with TRBD2 matching over 13 bases. This CDR3 spans 17 amino acids. V shed 2 bases, J shed 3 bases, and the junction held 4 bases outside the gene matches. Germline values: CDR1 WNHNN, CDR2 SYGVQD (reference sequence). In nucleotides, the CDR3 is TGCGCCAGCAGTGAGGAGGGACTAGCGGGAATCTACAATGAGCAGTTCTTC. Encoded protein: CASSEEGLAGIYNEQFF.

This chain links TRBV7-9 with TRBJ1-6, with a weak D call TRBD1 (6 bases). Per germline, CDR1 SEHNR and CDR2 FQNEAQ (reference sequence). With 0 bases removed from V and 0 bases from J, the gap between germline ends came to 15 bases. The length of the CDR3 is 19 residues. CDR3: CASSLAHLTGSSYNSPLHF. Written as DNA, the CDR3 is TGTGCCAGCAGCTTAGCACATTTGACAGGCAGCTCCTATAATTCACCCCTCCACTTT.

This chain connects TRBV28 to TRBJ2-1; TRBD2 agrees at 10 bases. After removal of 8 bases from V and 7 bases from J, the junction contained 5 bases not matched to a gene. Germline CDR1 MDHEN, CDR2 SYDVKM. The CDR3 extends over 13 amino acids. CDR3: CASELAGSNEQFF. CDR3 nucleotide sequence: TGTGCCAGCGAACTAGCGGGGAGTAATGAGCAGTTCTTC.

In this sample, this clone turned up a few times. V is TRBV27 and J is TRBJ1-5; 8 bases are shared with TRBD1. This CDR3 has 14 amino acids. The V and J ends lost 6 bases and 8 bases, in that order; junction bases with no gene match: 9. Germline V CDR1 and CDR2: MNHEY, SMNVEV (reference sequence). CDR3 nucleotide sequence: TGTGCCAGCAGAGAACAGGGGGATTCGAAGCCCCAGCATTTT. This translates into CASREQGDSKPQHF.

The chain has TRBV9 and TRBJ2-7; possibly TRBD1 or TRBD2 for D (6 bases each). In germline, CDR1 is SGDLS, CDR2 YYNGEE. V was pared by 3 bases and J by 4 bases, with 14 bases between. The CDR3 runs to 14 residues. CDR3 sequence: CASSEGGSGYEQYF. CDR3 coding DNA: TGTGCCAGCAGCGAGGGGGGTAGCGGATACGAGCAGTACTTC.

This clone was detected only a few times. The chain employs TRBV13 and TRBJ1-5, with D tentatively TRBD1 (6 bases). The germline V and J ends were trimmed by 5 bases and 7 bases, with 9 bases remaining between them. The germline CDR1 and CDR2 sequences are PRHDT and FYEKMQ (reference sequence). This CDR3 is 12 amino acids long. In DNA, the CDR3 is TGTGCCAGCAGCAAGGGGGGCCAGCCCCAGCATTTT. Protein: CASSKGGQPQHF.

CDR3 nucleotides: TGTGCCTGGAGTTCGGCCGCCAGCGACGAGCAGTACTTC. It is translated as CAWSSAASDEQYF. The chain couples TRBV30 to TRBJ2-7; D call uncertain. The ends were cut back, 2 bases at V and 5 bases at J, with 13 bases in the middle. Germline V gene sequence: CDR1 GTSNPN, CDR2 SVGIG (reference sequence). The CDR3 spans 13 residues.

The chain carries TRBV5-1 and TRBJ2-7; D perhaps matches TRBD1 (6 bases). Trimming took off 0 bases at V and 12 bases at J, with 19 bases between the two ends. CDR1 is SGHRS and CDR2 is YFSETQ in the germline V gene. The CDR3 runs 14 residues. This chain's CDR3 is CASSLVGQSSGAYF. As DNA, the CDR3 is TGCGCCAGCAGCTTGGTAGGACAGTCTTCCGGTGCGTACTTC.

This clone appeared a single time. The chain has TRBV4-1 and TRBJ2-2; D might be TRBD1 (6 bases). V lost 1 base and J lost 6, with 9 bases in between. This CDR3 comprises 14 residues. CDR1 and CDR2 (germline): MGHRA, YSYEKL. The CDR3 DNA reads as TGCGCCAGCAGCCAAGGGCAGGGGTCCGGGGAGCTGTTTTTT. This encodes CASSQGQGSGELFF.

This chain links TRBV5-4 with TRBJ2-7; tentative D call: TRBD2 (7 bases). There are 15 residues in the CDR3. V was pared by 6 bases and J by 0 bases, with 16 bases between. From germline, CDR1 is SGHNT and CDR2 YYREEE (reference sequence). The CDR3, as DNA: TGTGCCAGCATCAACGAGGGGGAGGGCTCCTACGAGCAGTACTTC. Translating gives CASINEGEGSYEQYF.

This clone was recorded once. V gene TRBV7-9 combines with J gene TRBJ2-7; perhaps TRBD1 as D (5 bases). This CDR3 spans 15 amino acids. Germline values: CDR1 SEHNR, CDR2 FQNEAQ (reference sequence). V was trimmed by 4 bases and J by 5 bases, leaving 18 bases between them. CDR3 sequence: CASSSGWAGFHEQYF. The DNA of the CDR3 is TGTGCCAGCAGCTCGGGCTGGGCAGGGTTCCACGAGCAGTACTTC.

This clone has a handful of counts. The gene calls are TRBV27 and TRBJ1-2; the match to TRBD1 covers 10 bases. Germline CDR1 reads MNHEY; CDR2 reads SMNVEV (reference sequence). After removal of 5 bases from V and 4 bases from J, the junction contained 7 bases not matched to a gene. CDR3 size: 15 residues. CDR3 protein: CASSAFRTGGYGYTF. The CDR3 DNA follows: TGTGCCAGCAGTGCCTTCAGGACAGGGGGCTATGGCTACACCTTC.

The rearrangement uses TRBV7-9 and TRBJ2-2; D remains ambiguous. CDR1 is SEHNR and CDR2 is FQNEAQ in the germline V gene (reference sequence). CDR3 length: 17 amino acids. Deletions cut 1 base from V and 0 bases from J, with 12 bases between. The CDR3 spells CASSLELPVTNTGELFF. The CDR3 DNA reads as TGTGCCAGCAGCTTAGAATTACCCGTAACGAACACCGGGGAGCTGTTTTTT.

V is TRBV29-1 and J is TRBJ1-1, with 8 bases lining up with TRBD1. V gave up 6 bases and J gave up 6 bases; unmatched junction bases: 12. Germline V CDR1 and CDR2: SQVTM, ANQGSEA. The length of the CDR3 is 14 residues. In DNA, the CDR3 is TGCAGCGTCTCACCAACAGGGGGTCTGGCTGAAGCTTTCTTT. Translating gives CSVSPTGGLAEAFF.

Of note for this clone: This sample also contains other DNA sequences that code for the same CDR3. The chain has TRBV5-4 and TRBJ2-7; the D gene is possibly TRBD2 (6 bases). Trimming removed 1 base from V and 2 bases from J, with 10 bases in between. Germline loops: CDR1 SGHNT, CDR2 YYREEE (reference sequence). The length of the CDR3 is 14 residues. The CDR3 bases are TGTGCCAGCAGCTTGAGCGGGTCAGCCTACGAGCAGTACTTC. Residues: CASSLSGSAYEQYF.

The V call is TRBV7-6, the J call TRBJ2-2; 7 bases line up with TRBD2. Germline CDR1 is SGHVS and CDR2 is FNYEAQ. The CDR3 spans 17 residues. The junction had 9 bases not matched to a gene; V was cut back by 5 bases and J by 0 bases. The CDR3 reads CASSILAGPANTGELFF. CDR3 nucleotides: TGTGCCAGCAGCATCTTAGCGGGTCCCGCGAACACCGGGGAGCTGTTTTTT. Filled out from reference TRBV7-6 and TRBJ2-2, the complete variable domain reads GAGVSQSPRYKVTKRGQDVALRCDPISGHVSLYWYRQALGQGPEFLTYFNYEAQQDKSGLPNDRFSAERPEGSISTLTIQRTEQRDSAMYRCASSILAGPANTGELFFGEGSRLTVL.

This chain links TRBV10-3 with TRBJ2-5; D remains unclear. The V gene lost 6 bases and the J gene lost 2 bases, with 16 bases spanning the gap. Per the germline V gene, CDR1 is ENHRY and CDR2 is SYGVKD. The CDR3 has 15 residues. Written as DNA, the CDR3 is TGTGCCATCAGCCCCGAGGAGCCCGGGCAAGAGACCCAGTACTTC. This sequence encodes CAISPEEPGQETQYF.

CDR3 loop: CASSAGPAPANEQFF. The CDR3 DNA sequence: TGTGCCAGCAGCGCGGGGCCAGCGCCCGCCAATGAGCAGTTCTTC. The chain carries TRBV9 and TRBJ2-1; D tentatively reads TRBD1 or TRBD2 (5 bases each). The CDR3 loop spans 15 amino acids. Germline V gene sequence: CDR1 SGDLS, CDR2 YYNGEE. Between the trimmed V and J ends, which lost 3 bases and 6 bases, there was a span of 16 bases. Full variable domain (remainder filled in from reference TRBV9 and TRBJ2-1): DSGVTQTPKHLITATGQRVTLRCSPRSGDLSVYWYQQSLDQGLQFLIQYYNGEERAKGNILERFSAQQFPDLHSELNLSSLELGDSALYFCASSAGPAPANEQFFGPGTRLTVL.

The J gene is TRBJ2-1, the V gene TRBV13; D ambiguous. Per germline, CDR1 PRHDT and CDR2 FYEKMQ (reference sequence). This CDR3 comprises 12 residues. Trimming stripped 4 bases from V and 5 bases from J, with 6 bases between. The CDR3 DNA follows: TGTGCCAGCAGCTCCCCGAACAATGAGCAGTTCTTC. Translation gives CASSSPNNEQFF.

The V call is TRBV11-2, the J call TRBJ2-1; 9 nucleotides agree with TRBD1. CDR1 SGHAT and CDR2 FQNNGV come from the germline V gene. The CDR3 loop spans 13 amino acids. The V gene end was trimmed by 4 bases and the J gene end by 10 bases; junction bases not matched to a gene: 5. The CDR3 nucleotides are TGTGCCAGCAGCTGGGGACAGGGATACGAGCAGTTCTTC. Its translation: CASSWGQGYEQFF.

V and J are TRBV7-8 and TRBJ1-6; D may be TRBD1 (5 bases). The V and J ends lost 5 bases and 3 bases respectively, with 14 bases between them. The CDR3 is 16 residues long. The germline V gene encodes CDR1 SGHVS and CDR2 FQNEAQ. The CDR3 region is CASSVSQGDYNSPLHF. As DNA, the CDR3 is TGTGCCAGCAGCGTTTCCCAGGGAGACTATAATTCACCCCTCCACTTT.

The chain combines TRBV9 with TRBJ2-3; 13 nucleotides line up with TRBD2. J gave up 4 bases and V 3 bases, and 11 bases lay outside the gene matches. Germline V lookup: CDR1 SGDLS, CDR2 YYNGEE. The CDR3 is 18 residues long. CDR3 sequence (DNA): TGTGCCAGCAGCGACCCGTCCGGGACTAGCGGGGTATCAGATACGCAGTATTTT. This encodes CASSDPSGTSGVSDTQYF.